These T cell receptor beta chains were read from a single sample in a study of OX40 agonist ivuxolimab in advanced cancers. The table came from immunoSEQ multiplex PCR; TCRdb's copy has only in-frame clones and leaves some out. The data show tens of thousands of clones, around 89% seen once. The material sequenced was CD4+ or CD8+ T cells sorted from blood, taken in a trial of the OX40 agonist ivuxolimab. Source of these receptors: an adult with an advanced solid tumor such as melanoma, head and neck, liver or kidney cancer. Both conserved end residues are part of each CDR3. Each record gives: D gene, V gene, J gene, CDR3 length, clone size, CDR3 protein, CDR3 DNA. A D gene is named only where the DNA matches it firmly. Some rows mark clone size as missing; the rest say once, few, many or name a class of expanded clone.

D gene: TRBD2; V gene: TRBV9; J gene: TRBJ2-3; CDR3 length: 14; clone size: .; CDR3 protein: CASSVTSDTDTQYF; CDR3 DNA: TGTGCCAGCAGCGTAACTAGCGACACAGATACGCAGTATTTT
D gene: .; V gene: TRBV4-1; J gene: TRBJ2-5; CDR3 length: 15; clone size: .; CDR3 protein: CASSRPQGQQETQYF; CDR3 DNA: TGCGCCAGCAGCCGCCCCCAAGGGCAACAAGAGACCCAGTACTTC
D gene: .; V gene: TRBV11-2; J gene: TRBJ1-2; CDR3 length: 13; clone size: .; CDR3 protein: CASSVGTSYGYTF; CDR3 DNA: TGTGCCAGCAGCGTAGGGACAAGCTATGGCTACACCTTC
D gene: .; V gene: TRBV2; J gene: TRBJ2-6; CDR3 length: 16; clone size: .; CDR3 protein: CASRRSWADEANVLTF; CDR3 DNA: TGTGCCAGCAGGCGGTCCTGGGCCGACGAGGCCAACGTCCTGACTTTC
D gene: .; V gene: TRBV27; J gene: TRBJ2-7; CDR3 length: 17; clone size: once; CDR3 protein: CASSQITGTLSSYEQYF; CDR3 DNA: TGTGCCAGCAGCCAAATAACCGGGACCCTGAGCTCCTACGAGCAGTACTTC
D gene: TRBD2; V gene: TRBV7-8; J gene: TRBJ2-1; CDR3 length: 16; clone size: once; CDR3 protein: CASRPLAGGEYNEQFF; CDR3 DNA: TGTGCCAGCAGGCCACTAGCGGGAGGGGAGTACAATGAGCAGTTCTTC
D gene: .; V gene: TRBV2; J gene: TRBJ2-3; CDR3 length: 14; clone size: .; CDR3 protein: CASQRVLNTDTQYF; CDR3 DNA: TGTGCCAGTCAGCGGGTTCTGAACACAGATACGCAGTATTTT
D gene: TRBD1; V gene: TRBV7-2; J gene: TRBJ2-7; CDR3 length: 14; clone size: .; CDR3 protein: CASSAQGATYEQYF; CDR3 DNA: TGTGCCAGCAGCGCACAGGGGGCGACGTACGAGCAGTACTTC
D gene: .; V gene: TRBV6-1; J gene: TRBJ2-3; CDR3 length: 12; clone size: .; CDR3 protein: CAEGRNWDTQYF; CDR3 DNA: TGTGCCGAGGGGCGGAATTGGGATACGCAGTATTTT
D gene: TRBD2; V gene: TRBV28; J gene: TRBJ2-7; CDR3 length: 16; clone size: .; CDR3 protein: CASSPSTSGSSYEQYF; CDR3 DNA: TGTGCCAGCAGTCCCTCGACTAGCGGGAGCTCCTACGAGCAGTACTTC
D gene: .; V gene: TRBV7-6; J gene: TRBJ1-2; CDR3 length: 15; clone size: .; CDR3 protein: CASSPLAGVAYGYTF; CDR3 DNA: TGTGCCAGCAGCCCCCTAGCAGGGGTTGCGTATGGCTACACCTTC
D gene: .; V gene: TRBV28; J gene: TRBJ1-5; CDR3 length: 14; clone size: once; CDR3 protein: CASSLRLGPQPQHF; CDR3 DNA: TGTGCCAGCAGTTTACGTCTCGGCCCTCAGCCCCAGCATTTT
D gene: .; V gene: TRBV7-9; J gene: TRBJ1-4; CDR3 length: 13; clone size: .; CDR3 protein: CASSLATNEKLFF; CDR3 DNA: TGTGCCAGCAGCTTAGCTACTAATGAAAAACTGTTTTTT
D gene: .; V gene: TRBV5-4; J gene: TRBJ2-7; CDR3 length: 13; clone size: .; CDR3 protein: CASSLGLTYEQYF; CDR3 DNA: TGTGCCAGCAGCTTGGGACTTACCTACGAGCAGTACTTC
D gene: TRBD2; V gene: TRBV2; J gene: TRBJ2-1; CDR3 length: 15; clone size: .; CDR3 protein: CASRRIAGGYNEQFF; CDR3 DNA: TGTGCCAGCAGGAGGATAGCGGGAGGGTACAATGAGCAGTTCTTC
D gene: .; V gene: TRBV9; J gene: TRBJ2-3; CDR3 length: 15; clone size: .; CDR3 protein: CASSVDGADLDTQYF; CDR3 DNA: TGTGCCAGCAGCGTAGACGGGGCGGACCTAGATACGCAGTATTTT
D gene: .; V gene: TRBV4-2; J gene: TRBJ2-7; CDR3 length: 15; clone size: .; CDR3 protein: CASSQAGDSSYEQYF; CDR3 DNA: TGTGCCAGCAGCCAAGCGGGGGACAGCTCCTACGAGCAGTACTTC
D gene: TRBD1; V gene: TRBV28; J gene: TRBJ2-3; CDR3 length: 14; clone size: once; CDR3 protein: CASSPGGRTDTQYF; CDR3 DNA: TGTGCCAGCAGCCCAGGGGGCAGGACAGATACGCAGTATTTT
D gene: .; V gene: TRBV27; J gene: TRBJ2-2; CDR3 length: 14; clone size: .; CDR3 protein: CASSLLGAPGELFF; CDR3 DNA: TGTGCCAGCAGTTTATTGGGGGCCCCCGGGGAGCTGTTTTTT
D gene: TRBD1; V gene: TRBV11-2; J gene: TRBJ2-1; CDR3 length: 14; clone size: once; CDR3 protein: CASSWGQGAYEQFF; CDR3 DNA: TGTGCCAGCAGCTGGGGGCAGGGGGCTTATGAGCAGTTCTTC
D gene: .; V gene: TRBV5-6; J gene: TRBJ2-7; CDR3 length: 12; clone size: .; CDR3 protein: CASSGDYYEQYF; CDR3 DNA: TGTGCCAGCAGCGGGGATTACTACGAGCAGTACTTC
D gene: .; V gene: TRBV29-1; J gene: TRBJ1-2; CDR3 length: 12; clone size: .; CDR3 protein: CSVEEGPYGYTF; CDR3 DNA: TGCAGCGTTGAAGAGGGACCCTATGGCTACACCTTC
D gene: .; V gene: TRBV9; J gene: TRBJ2-1; CDR3 length: 14; clone size: .; CDR3 protein: CASSVAGLEEPQFF; CDR3 DNA: TGTGCCAGCAGCGTAGCCGGTCTGGAAGAACCCCAGTTCTTC
D gene: .; V gene: TRBV27; J gene: TRBJ2-1; CDR3 length: 15; clone size: .; CDR3 protein: CASSLSPGLYNEQFF; CDR3 DNA: TGTGCCAGCAGTTTATCCCCAGGACTATACAATGAGCAGTTCTTC
D gene: TRBD2; V gene: TRBV29-1; J gene: TRBJ2-4; CDR3 length: 15; clone size: .; CDR3 protein: CSVEDGGRALVFQYF; CDR3 DNA: TGCAGCGTTGAAGATGGCGGGAGGGCCTTAGTTTTTCAGTACTTC
D gene: .; V gene: TRBV4-1; J gene: TRBJ1-2; CDR3 length: 14; clone size: .; CDR3 protein: CASSPTLGNYGYTF; CDR3 DNA: TGCGCCAGCAGCCCAACATTGGGGAACTATGGCTACACCTTC
D gene: .; V gene: TRBV20-1; J gene: TRBJ1-2; CDR3 length: 10; clone size: .; CDR3 protein: CSAWTAGYTF; CDR3 DNA: TGCAGTGCTTGGACAGCTGGCTACACCTTC
D gene: .; V gene: TRBV4-1; J gene: TRBJ1-5; CDR3 length: 13; clone size: .; CDR3 protein: CASSQGGSQPQHF; CDR3 DNA: TGCGCCAGCAGCCAAGGGGGATCTCAGCCCCAGCATTTT
D gene: .; V gene: TRBV27; J gene: TRBJ1-1; CDR3 length: 15; clone size: .; CDR3 protein: CATRAGMGLNTEAFF; CDR3 DNA: TGTGCCACCCGAGCAGGGATGGGCCTGAACACTGAAGCTTTCTTT
D gene: .; V gene: TRBV7-2; J gene: TRBJ2-7; CDR3 length: 14; clone size: .; CDR3 protein: CASSRNGFSYEQYF; CDR3 DNA: TGTGCCAGCAGCCGAAACGGTTTTTCCTACGAGCAGTACTTC
D gene: .; V gene: TRBV7-2; J gene: TRBJ2-2; CDR3 length: 15; clone size: medium-sized; CDR3 protein: CASNLWGRRTGELFF; CDR3 DNA: TGTGCCAGCAACCTGTGGGGGCGGCGGACCGGGGAGCTGTTTTTT
D gene: .; V gene: TRBV28; J gene: TRBJ2-1; CDR3 length: 14; clone size: once; CDR3 protein: CASSLIADYNEQFF; CDR3 DNA: TGTGCCAGCAGTTTAATTGCAGACTACAATGAGCAGTTCTTC
D gene: TRBD1; V gene: TRBV7-9; J gene: TRBJ2-7; CDR3 length: 15; clone size: .; CDR3 protein: CASSSGTVLSSEQYF; CDR3 DNA: TGTGCCAGCAGCTCCGGGACAGTTCTATCGAGCGAGCAGTACTTC
D gene: .; V gene: TRBV5-8; J gene: TRBJ2-3; CDR3 length: 12; clone size: .; CDR3 protein: CASPRDEDTQYF; CDR3 DNA: TGTGCCAGCCCCAGGGACGAGGATACGCAGTATTTT
D gene: TRBD2; V gene: TRBV6-6; J gene: TRBJ2-7; CDR3 length: 16; clone size: .; CDR3 protein: CASSSGLAGITYEQYF; CDR3 DNA: TGTGCCAGCAGTTCGGGACTAGCGGGGATCACCTACGAGCAGTACTTC
D gene: .; V gene: TRBV27; J gene: TRBJ2-3; CDR3 length: 12; clone size: .; CDR3 protein: CASRQGTDTQYF; CDR3 DNA: TGTGCCAGTCGACAGGGCACAGATACGCAGTATTTT
D gene: .; V gene: TRBV9; J gene: TRBJ2-2; CDR3 length: 15; clone size: .; CDR3 protein: CASSNRDQPPGELFF; CDR3 DNA: TGTGCCAGCAGCAACCGGGACCAGCCCCCCGGGGAGCTGTTTTTT
D gene: .; V gene: TRBV4-2; J gene: TRBJ2-1; CDR3 length: 17; clone size: once; CDR3 protein: CASSQDLEAPLGNEQFF; CDR3 DNA: TGTGCCAGCAGCCAAGATCTGGAAGCGCCCCTCGGGAATGAGCAGTTCTTC
D gene: .; V gene: TRBV5-6; J gene: TRBJ1-1; CDR3 length: 12; clone size: medium-sized; CDR3 protein: CASSLRGTEAFF; CDR3 DNA: TGTGCCAGCAGCTTGAGGGGCACTGAAGCTTTCTTT
D gene: .; V gene: TRBV27; J gene: TRBJ2-5; CDR3 length: 14; clone size: .; CDR3 protein: CASSLSQGVETQYF; CDR3 DNA: TGTGCCAGCAGTTTATCGCAGGGCGTGGAGACCCAGTACTTC